This entry lists 19 T cell receptor beta chains sequenced from one sample in a study of cytomegalovirus exposure and HLA in healthy donors. A multiplex PCR was run with 60 Vbeta primers and 13 Jbeta primers. Using immunoSEQ multiplex PCR, the repertoire was profiled, and TCRdb retains in-frame clones only, with some absent. The sample lists under 150,000 clones, 80% occurring once. Sequenced input: PBMCs. These receptors were obtained from a middle-aged woman in good health and CMV-seronegative.

The rearrangement uses TRBV5-6 and TRBJ1-2; TRBD1 aligns across 8 bases. The CDR3 has 14 amino acids. The germline CDR1 and CDR2 sequences are SGHDT and YYEEEE. The junction had 10 bases not matched to a gene; V was cut back by 7 bases and J by 5 bases. In DNA form, the CDR3 reads TGTGCCAGCGCCGGACAGGGAAGGTTTTATGGCTACACCTTC. Residues: CASAGQGRFYGYTF.

This clone appeared many times. An end of the junction differs from the germline gene, which may be a read error. The rearrangement links TRBV6-5 to TRBJ2-1; D not certain. Germline V gene lookup returns CDR1 MNHEY and CDR2 SVGAGI. The CDR3 sequence is 15 residues long. CDR3 protein: CASSAALGSSNEQFF. The DNA of the CDR3 is TGTGCCAGCAGCGCCGCCCTAGGCTCCTCCAATGAGCAGTTCTTC.

This clone showed up just a few times. This chain uses TRBV19 with TRBJ1-4; no clear D gene. The CDR3 covers 12 residues. From germline, CDR1 is LNHDA and CDR2 SQIVND (reference sequence). V gave up 5 bases and J gave up 6 bases, with 7 bases separating them. The CDR3 sequence: CASSLNDEKLFF. Written as DNA, the CDR3 is TGTGCCAGTAGTCTAAACGATGAAAAACTGTTTTTT.

The gene calls are TRBV4-1 and TRBJ1-1; D is possibly TRBD1 (6 bases). The germline CDR1 and CDR2 sequences are MGHRA and YSYEKL. V shed 2 bases and J shed 5 bases, with 12 bases lying between them. The CDR3 sequence is 14 residues long. This chain's CDR3 is CASSQPGARTEAFF. The CDR3 bases are TGCGCCAGCAGCCAACCAGGGGCACGGACTGAAGCTTTCTTT.

The V gene is TRBV4-3, the J gene TRBJ1-6; 12 bases fit TRBD1. This CDR3 spans 15 amino acids. Germline V gene data show CDR1 as LGHNA and CDR2 as YSLEER. J lost 9 bases, V lost 3 bases, and 3 bases had no gene match. The CDR3 spells CASSQGTGGFSPLHF. The CDR3 nucleotides are TGCGCCAGCAGCCAGGGGACAGGGGGCTTTTCACCCCTCCACTTT.

The chain links TRBV27 to TRBJ2-2; 11 nucleotides match TRBD2. Losses at the gene ends were 2 bases for V and 7 bases for J; bases not matched to a gene: 6. CDR1 and CDR2 (germline): MNHEY, SMNVEV (reference sequence). The CDR3 extends over 16 amino acids. The CDR3 is CASSLLTSGSFGELFF. Written as DNA, the CDR3 is TGTGCCAGCAGTTTACTTACTAGCGGGAGCTTCGGGGAGCTGTTTTTT.

The V call is TRBV29-1, the J call TRBJ2-1; D is unresolved. The V end lost 6 bases, the J end lost 2 bases, and 8 bases lay between the germline ends. Per germline, CDR1 SQVTM and CDR2 ANQGSEA. The CDR3 runs 12 residues. In nucleotides, the CDR3 is TGCAGCGTGACACTTACCTACAATGAGCAGTTCTTC. Protein sequence: CSVTLTYNEQFF.

CDR3 coding DNA: TGCGCCAGCAGCTTGACAAACAATGAGCAGTTCTTC. Protein: CASSLTNNEQFF. The V gene is TRBV5-1, the J gene TRBJ2-1; D ambiguous. This CDR3 region has 12 residues. The V gene's germline CDR1 is SGHRS and CDR2 YFSETQ. Trimming removed 1 base at V and 5 bases at J, with 4 bases between.

This sequence joins TRBV7-9 and TRBJ2-7; 11 bases line up with TRBD1. The CDR3 extends over 14 amino acids. V was clipped by 5 bases and J by 4 bases; unmatched bases: 4. Per germline, CDR1 SEHNR and CDR2 FQNEAQ (reference sequence). In nucleotides, the CDR3 is TGTGCCAGCAGCAGAGGACAGGGGGCTTACGAGCAGTACTTC. This translates into CASSRGQGAYEQYF.

The chain is built from TRBV27 and TRBJ1-5; 10 nucleotides line up with TRBD1. This CDR3 is built from 14 residues. J lost 6 bases, V lost 6 bases, and 5 bases had no gene match. CDR1 and CDR2 from the germline V gene are MNHEY and SMNVEV (reference sequence). DNA for the CDR3: TGTGCCAGCAGAGGGACAGGGGAGTCTCAGCCCCAGCATTTT. Amino acid sequence: CASRGTGESQPQHF.

This chain links TRBV5-6 with TRBJ2-1; 7 bases are a match to TRBD2. J was trimmed by 10 bases and V by 3 bases; bases with no gene match: 13. Germline values: CDR1 SGHDT, CDR2 YYEEEE. The CDR3 contains 15 residues. CDR3 nucleotides: TGTGCCAGCAGCTGGGAGGGAGCGATCCTCAGGGAGCAGTTCTTC. Translated, it gives CASSWEGAILREQFF. Drawing the rest from reference TRBV5-6 and TRBJ2-1, the complete variable domain is DAGVTQSPTHLIKTRGQQVTLRCSPKSGHDTVSWYQQALGQGPQFIFQYYEEEERQRGNFPDRFSGHQFPNYSSELNVNALLLGDSALYLCASSWEGAILREQFFGPGTRLTVL.

The chain uses TRBV5-4 and TRBJ2-5; 9 nucleotides match TRBD2. V gave up 2 bases and J gave up 5 bases; unmatched junction bases: 4. The CDR3 spans 14 residues. CDR1 and CDR2 from the germline V gene are SGHNT and YYREEE (reference sequence). The DNA of the CDR3 is TGTGCCAGCAGCTTAGCGGGGGGCCGGGAGACCCAGTACTTC. Residues: CASSLAGGRETQYF.

V usage is TRBV19 and J usage is TRBJ2-7; 12 nucleotides align to TRBD1. Unmatched junction bases numbered 8, after V lost 7 bases and J lost 7 bases. From germline, CDR1 is LNHDA and CDR2 SQIVND (reference sequence). This CDR3 spans 14 amino acids. The CDR3 region is CASNRDRGLREQYF. The CDR3 bases are TGTGCCAGTAACCGGGACAGGGGGCTGCGGGAGCAGTACTTC. Full variable domain (outside the CDR3, taken from reference TRBV19 and TRBJ2-7): DGGITQSPKYLFRKEGQNVTLSCEQNLNHDAMYWYRQDPGQGLRLIYYSQIVNDFQKGDIAEGYSVSREKKESFPLTVTSAQKNPTAFYLCASNRDRGLREQYFGPGTRLTVT.

V usage is TRBV19 and J usage is TRBJ1-3, with D unclear. Germline assignment: CDR1 LNHDA and CDR2 SQIVND (reference sequence). Trimming cost V 3 bases and J 0 bases, with 12 bases left between them. The CDR3 runs to 16 residues. This CDR3 reads CASSISIAVSGNTIYF. The CDR3 nucleotides are TGTGCCAGTAGTATTTCCATCGCGGTCTCTGGAAACACCATATATTTT.

The V call is TRBV27, the J call TRBJ1-1; D uncertain. Trimming left V 2 bases short and J 5 bases short, with 9 bases between. Germline V gives CDR1 MNHEY, CDR2 SMNVEV (reference sequence). This CDR3 is 13 amino acids long. The CDR3 DNA sequence: TGTGCCAGCAGTTTAACTGGGGAGACTGAAGCTTTCTTT. It translates to CASSLTGETEAFF.

Only one count was recorded for this clone. The chain joins TRBV28 to TRBJ2-7; D remains ambiguous. The CDR3 runs 13 residues. CDR1 and CDR2 (germline): MDHEN, SYDVKM. V lost 5 bases and J 6 bases, leaving 14 bases between the germline ends. This chain's CDR3 is CASSSPQVSEQYF. The CDR3 DNA reads as TGTGCCAGCAGTAGCCCCCAGGTTAGCGAGCAGTACTTC.

J is TRBJ2-3 and V is TRBV27; 11 nucleotides agree with TRBD2. The germline gives CDR1 MNHEY, CDR2 SMNVEV (reference sequence). Trimming cost V 3 bases and J 4 bases; bases outside gene matches: 3. This CDR3 is 15 amino acids long. DNA for the CDR3: TGTGCCAGCAGTTTTAGCGGGGGGGCCCCAGATACGCAGTATTTT. Protein: CASSFSGGAPDTQYF.

The chain uses TRBV7-9 and TRBJ2-7; weak D call: TRBD2 (5 bases). The CDR3 consists of 15 residues. V dropped 3 bases and J dropped 0 bases, with 12 bases sitting between them. Germline CDR1 is SEHNR and CDR2 is FQNEAQ (reference sequence). CDR3 coding DNA: TGTGCCAGCAGCTTCGAGGGTCCGAGCTCCTACGAGCAGTACTTC. The encoded protein is CASSFEGPSSYEQYF.

J is TRBJ1-2 and V is TRBV29-1; possibly TRBD1 for D (5 bases). Germline-derived CDR1 and CDR2 are SQVTM and ANQGSEA. The CDR3 spans 12 residues. V was shortened by 3 bases and J by 7 bases, with 12 bases between the two germline ends. CDR3 region: CSVEAGRAGYTF. Here the CDR3 DNA reads TGCAGCGTTGAGGCAGGCAGGGCTGGCTACACCTTC.